This T cell receptor beta chain was recorded in a study of identical twins. TCRdb used MiXCR to reprocess the 5' RACE reads, holding one entry per CDR3 protein. This table has about 190,000 distinct CDR3 sequences, about 15% appearing once. Between the trimmed V and J ends, which lost 9 bases and 2 bases, there was a span of 11 bases. CDR1 and CDR2 from the germline V gene are MNHEY and SMNVEV (reference sequence). The CDR3 extends over 13 amino acids. A further study also used this sample, focusing on T cells expressing NK-cell markers.

Specimen: CD8+ T cells sorted from blood. The rearrangement links TRBV27 to TRBJ2-1; D may be TRBD1 or TRBD2 (5 bases each). The TCR was taken from a woman between 18 and 29 years old in good health. The CDR3 region has the DNA TGTGCCAGTCGTACGGGGCCCTACAATGAGCAGTTCTTC. It is translated as CASRTGPYNEQFF.